One sample yielded the 5 T cell receptor beta chains listed below, sequenced in a study of blood T cell repertoires in COVID-19. Using immunoSEQ multiplex PCR, the repertoire was profiled, and TCRdb retains in-frame clones only, with some absent. This table has roughly 210,000 clones, around four fifths appearing once. The sample comprised peripheral blood. The receptors here all came from a woman of 80 years or more with COVID-19, enrolled during active disease.

Only one count was recorded for this clone. The chain is built from TRBV5-4 and TRBJ2-3; 12 bases align to TRBD2. Germline V CDR1 and CDR2: SGHNT, YYREEE (reference sequence). The CDR3 runs 13 residues. V was clipped by 8 bases and J by 5 bases; unmatched bases: 3. In nucleotides, the CDR3 is TGTGCCAGTGCACTAGCGGGGGGAGATACGCAGTATTTT. Translation: CASALAGGDTQYF.

The chain has TRBV19 and TRBJ1-2; no firm D call. The CDR3 length is 13 residues. Trimming stripped 6 bases from V and 2 bases from J, with 10 bases between. Per germline, CDR1 LNHDA and CDR2 SQIVND (reference sequence). The DNA of the CDR3 is TGTGCCAGTAGCCTAAGCGTAAACTATGGCTACACCTTC. Protein sequence: CASSLSVNYGYTF.

The chain joins TRBV11-2 to TRBJ1-1, with D perhaps TRBD1 (6 bases). Per germline, CDR1 SGHAT and CDR2 FQNNGV. V dropped 6 bases and J dropped 7 bases, with 18 bases sitting between them. CDR3 size: 14 residues. DNA of the CDR3: TGTGCCAGCAGTGCCGGGGCAGGGGAACTTGAAGCTTTCTTT. Translating gives CASSAGAGELEAFF.

The V call is TRBV5-8, the J call TRBJ1-3; D not certain. CDR1 and CDR2 from the germline V gene are SGHTS and YDEGEE. This CDR3 region has 13 residues. Between the trimmed V and J ends, which lost 2 bases and 8 bases, there was a span of 11 bases. The CDR3 loop reads CASSFRGGDTIYF. The CDR3 DNA sequence: TGTGCCAGCAGCTTCCGCGGCGGGGACACCATATATTTT.

The genes are TRBV3-1 (or the pseudogene TRBV3-2) and TRBJ2-3, with TRBD2 identical over 8 bases. Trimming took 4 bases from V and 4 from J; bases not matched to a gene: 7. This CDR3 has 15 amino acids. CDR1 and CDR2 from the germline V gene are LGHDT and YNNKEL (reference sequence). CDR3 amino acids: CASSRGTRRADTQYF. In DNA form, the CDR3 reads TGTGCCAGCAGCCGAGGGACTAGGCGGGCAGATACGCAGTATTTT.